This TCR beta chain was documented in a study of metastatic and nonmetastatic thyroid tumors. Across the whole study: Repertoire comparison spanned blood and tumor or nodule tissue of malignant and benign thyroid patients. Points from the study as a whole: Relative to benign nodules, malignant thyroid tumors were reportedly characterized by significantly elevated TCR beta diversity in blood and tumor.

This clone showed up many times. Antigen: not known. Every patient was untreated before thyroid surgery. Germline V gene sequence: CDR1 MGHRA, CDR2 YSYEKL. With 2 bases clipped from V and 4 bases from J, the junction kept 5 bases outside the gene matches. CDR3 length: 16 amino acids. Via MiXCR, TCRdb re-called the PCR reads. The sample holds 15,000 to 20,000 clones, about 35% seen once. The genes are TRBV4-1 and TRBJ2-2, with 9 bases lining up with TRBD1. Sequencing was performed on tumor tissue. The source is a female donor with papillary thyroid cancer or a benign thyroid nodule (not recorded which). Some clones in this sample may be carry-over from other donors' samples. Written as DNA, the CDR3 is TGCGCCAGCAGCCAAAAGGACAGGGGCGCCACCGGGGAGCTGTTTTTT. Its protein product is CASSQKDRGATGELFF.